This T cell receptor (beta chain) was sequenced for a study of metastatic and nonmetastatic thyroid tumors. The wider study: Repertoires of blood and of tissue (tumor or nodule) from malignant and benign thyroid patients were compared.

Overall study findings and caveats: Malignant tumors reportedly showed significantly higher TCR beta diversity than benign nodules in both blood and tumor.

Every patient underwent thyroid surgery untreated. TCRdb reanalyzed the PCR reads with MiXCR. This sample has roughly 13,000 clones; 29% occur once, and the top ten carry around 3.6%. This clone has at least ten counts. What it binds is unknown. From germline, CDR1 is SGHDN and CDR2 FVKESK. The V gene lost 1 base and the J gene lost 4 bases, with 6 bases spanning the gap. The CDR3 is 13 residues long. The sequenced sample consisted of blood. The rearrangement joins TRBV14 to TRBJ2-3; a possible D gene is TRBD2 (5 bases). The receptor comes from a female donor with papillary thyroid cancer or a benign thyroid nodule (not recorded which). Some clones in this sample may be carry-over from other donors' samples. The CDR3 bases are TGTGCCAGCAGCCAAGGGCGGGCAGATACGCAGTATTTT. Translating gives CASSQGRADTQYF.